This is a list of T cell receptor beta chains from one sample in a study of blood T cell repertoires in COVID-19. The method was immunoSEQ multiplex PCR; TCRdb's version includes in-frame clones alone and lacks a portion of them. The repertoire has 150,000 to 200,000 clones, around nine tenths of them found once; the top ten carry around 3.5%. Specimen: peripheral blood. The receptors derive from a man aged 65-85 years with acute or convalescent COVID-19. Both conserved end residues are part of each CDR3. D genes are given only for firm matches. Rows may omit the clone size; those that give it use once, few, many or a size class.

d_call	v_call	clone_size	j_call	cdr3_nt	cdr3_aa
.	TRBV9	.	TRBJ1-3	TGTGCCAGCACCCCCAGGCTAACTGGAAACACCATATATTTT	CASTPRLTGNTIYF
.	TRBV2	few	TRBJ2-3	TGTGCCTGTGGAGGGCTAGCCCGAACAGATACGCAGTATTTT	CACGGLARTDTQYF
TRBD2	TRBV18	.	TRBJ2-7	TGTGCCAGCTCACCTCAACTAGCGGGAGGGCCCTACGAGCAGTACTTC	CASSPQLAGGPYEQYF
.	TRBV29-1	.	TRBJ2-3	TGCAGCGTTGAGAGGCACACAGATACGCAGTATTTT	CSVERHTDTQYF
.	TRBV5-5	.	TRBJ2-7	TGTGCCAGCAGCTTGTCATACGGGACTCATCCCCCCGAGCAGTACTTC	CASSLSYGTHPPEQYF
.	TRBV14	.	TRBJ1-3	TGTGCCAGCAGCCAAGAGAGGTTCGGAAACACCATATATTTT	CASSQERFGNTIYF
.	TRBV4-3	.	TRBJ2-3	TGCGCCAGCAGCCAGATAAGCGAGGGCACAGATACGCAGTATTTT	CASSQISEGTDTQYF
.	TRBV6-5	once	TRBJ1-3	TGTGCCAGCAGTCGCAGGCCGAGCTCTGGAAACACCATATATTTT	CASSRRPSSGNTIYF
TRBD1	TRBV2	.	TRBJ1-1	TGTGCCAGCAGCCAACAGGGGGCAAGTATCACTGAAGCTTTCTTT	CASSQQGASITEAFF
.	TRBV4-2	few	TRBJ2-7	TGTGCCAGCAGCAATATCGGGATCGAGCAGTACTTC	CASSNIGIEQYF
TRBD1	TRBV19	.	TRBJ1-5	TGTGCCAGTAGTATAGGACAGGGGAGGGATCAGCCCCAGCATTTT	CASSIGQGRDQPQHF
.	TRBV7-2	.	TRBJ2-3	TGTGCCAGCAGCTCACGACAGGGAGGATATCGGTATTTT	CASSSRQGGYRYF
.	TRBV28	.	TRBJ1-3	TGTGCCTCCCGAGAAGCCTCTGGAAACACCATATATTTT	CASREASGNTIYF
.	TRBV9	.	TRBJ1-6	TGTGCCAGCAGCGTACCAGGGGAGAATTCACCCCTCCACTTT	CASSVPGENSPLHF
.	TRBV4-2	few	TRBJ2-1	TGTGCCAGCAGCCAAGAGGGCGCTGGACAGAATGAGCAGTTCTTC	CASSQEGAGQNEQFF
.	TRBV18	once	TRBJ1-2	TGTGCCAGCTCACTTGCAGACAGGATAGATGGCTACACCTTC	CASSLADRIDGYTF
TRBD2	TRBV9	once	TRBJ2-1	TGTGCCAGCAGCCTGGGACTAGCGGGAGGTTCCTACAATGAGCAGTTCTTC	CASSLGLAGGSYNEQFF
.	TRBV7-3	.	TRBJ2-2	TGTGCCAGCAGCAGACAGGTGAACACCGGGGAGCTGTTTTTT	CASSRQVNTGELFF
TRBD1	TRBV27	few	TRBJ2-7	TGTGCCAGCAGTTTACGACAGGGCTACGAGCAGTACTTC	CASSLRQGYEQYF
TRBD2	TRBV6-2/TRBV6-3	.	TRBJ2-5	TGTGCCAGCAGCCACCTCGTCGGACTAGAGGTTATTGAGACCCAGTACTTC	CASSHLVGLEVIETQYF
.	TRBV18	.	TRBJ1-5	TGTGCCAGCTCACCTACCCGGGACTCCCAGCCCCAGCATTTT	CASSPTRDSQPQHF
TRBD2	TRBV3-1/TRBV3-2	.	TRBJ2-2	TGTGCCAGCAGCCAAGATTGGACTAGCGGGAGCGCGGGGGAGCTGTTTTTT	CASSQDWTSGSAGELFF
.	TRBV5-1	.	TRBJ2-1	TGCGCCAGCAGCTTGTTCGGTGGTGAGCAGTTCTTC	CASSLFGGEQFF
.	TRBV10-3	.	TRBJ1-1	TGTGCCATCAGTCCCGCCAGGGGAAGTTTGAACACTGAAGCTTTCTTT	CAISPARGSLNTEAFF
.	TRBV5-4	few	TRBJ2-6	TGTGCCAGCAAAGGAGGGGGCGCGAGGACAGGGGCCAACGTCCTGACTTTC	CASKGGGARTGANVLTF
.	TRBV24-1	.	TRBJ2-1	TGTGCCACCAGTGATCCTACTAGCAGCTACAATGAGCAGTTCTTC	CATSDPTSSYNEQFF
.	TRBV5-1	.	TRBJ2-2	TGCGCCAGCAGCACGGGGAACACCGGGGAGCTGTTTTTT	CASSTGNTGELFF
.	TRBV18	.	TRBJ1-3	TGTGCCAGCTCACAGGGGACAATGGCTGGAAACACCATATATTTT	CASSQGTMAGNTIYF
.	TRBV28	.	TRBJ1-2	TGTGCCAGCAGTTCCACCCAGACTAACTATGGCTACACCTTC	CASSSTQTNYGYTF
TRBD2	TRBV27	.	TRBJ2-5	TGTGCCAGCAGTCCACCCACTAGCGGGGGGAAAGAGACCCAGTACTTC	CASSPPTSGGKETQYF
TRBD1	TRBV14	few	TRBJ2-7	TGTGCCAGCAGCATTTCTACAGGGGGAAGCTACGAGCAGTACTTC	CASSISTGGSYEQYF
.	TRBV27	.	TRBJ2-3	TGTGCCAGCAGTGGGACTTACGGCACAGATACGCAGTATTTT	CASSGTYGTDTQYF
.	TRBV5-1	.	TRBJ2-3	TGCGCCAGCAGTCCGGGACTTGAGAAGCCAGATACGCAGTATTTT	CASSPGLEKPDTQYF
TRBD2	TRBV5-6	.	TRBJ2-7	TGTGCCAGCAGCCGCGGCGGACTAGCGAACTCCTACGAGCAGTACTTC	CASSRGGLANSYEQYF
TRBD1	TRBV7-3	.	TRBJ2-1	TGTGCCAGCAGCATACAGGGGGACAATGAGCAGTTCTTC	CASSIQGDNEQFF
TRBD2	TRBV5-1	.	TRBJ2-7	TGCGCCAGCAGCTTGGCCGCGGGGGTCCTTATCCACTACGAGCAGTACTTC	CASSLAAGVLIHYEQYF
TRBD2	TRBV10-3	.	TRBJ2-5	TGTGCCACCACCGGGGGGGGCGGAGAGACCCAGTACTTC	CATTGGGGETQYF
.	TRBV7-3	.	TRBJ1-3	TGTGCCAGCAGCTTACTCCTTGGAAACACCATATATTTT	CASSLLLGNTIYF
.	TRBV6-2/TRBV6-3	once	TRBJ1-5	TGTGCCAGCAGTTACTCGATTGACAGTACGGCCAGCAATCAGCCCCAGCATTTT	CASSYSIDSTASNQPQHF
.	TRBV19	.	TRBJ1-2	TGTGCCAGTAGTCTGAGCAGGTCCCTTAACTATGGCTACACCTTC	CASSLSRSLNYGYTF
TRBD2	TRBV2	once	TRBJ2-3	TGTGCCAGCAGTGGTAGCGGGGGCACAGATACGCAGTATTTT	CASSGSGGTDTQYF
.	TRBV30	few	TRBJ1-2	TGTGCCTGGAGTGCCTCCTCGGGCTACACCTTC	CAWSASSGYTF
TRBD1	TRBV7-9	.	TRBJ1-4	TGTGCCAGCAGCTTTGGACAGGCCGGGCTGTTTTTT	CASSFGQAGLFF